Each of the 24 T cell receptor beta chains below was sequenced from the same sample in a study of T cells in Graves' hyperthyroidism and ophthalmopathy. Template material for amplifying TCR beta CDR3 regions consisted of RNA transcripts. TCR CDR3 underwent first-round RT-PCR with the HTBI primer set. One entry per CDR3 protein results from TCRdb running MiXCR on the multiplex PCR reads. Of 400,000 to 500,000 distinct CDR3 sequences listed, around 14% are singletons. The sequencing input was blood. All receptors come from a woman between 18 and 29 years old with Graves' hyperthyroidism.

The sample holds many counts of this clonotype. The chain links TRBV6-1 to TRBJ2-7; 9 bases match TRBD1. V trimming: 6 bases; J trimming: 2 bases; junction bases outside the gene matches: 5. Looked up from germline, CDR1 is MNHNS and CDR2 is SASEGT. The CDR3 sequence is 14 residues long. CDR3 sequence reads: CASSSTGGTYEQYF. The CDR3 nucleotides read TGTGCCAGCAGCAGCACAGGGGGCACCTACGAGCAGTACTTC.

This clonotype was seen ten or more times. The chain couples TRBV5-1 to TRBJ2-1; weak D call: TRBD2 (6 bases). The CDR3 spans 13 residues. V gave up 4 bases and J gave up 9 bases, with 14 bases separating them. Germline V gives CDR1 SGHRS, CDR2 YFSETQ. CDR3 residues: CASSNRLDPEQFF. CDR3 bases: TGCGCCAGCAGCAACCGACTAGACCCTGAGCAGTTCTTC.

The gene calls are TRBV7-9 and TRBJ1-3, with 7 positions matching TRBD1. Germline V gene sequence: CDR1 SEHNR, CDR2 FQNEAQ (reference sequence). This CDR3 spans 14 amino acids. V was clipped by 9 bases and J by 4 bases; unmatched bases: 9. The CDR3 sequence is CASYRGAGGNTIYF. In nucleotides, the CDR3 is TGTGCCAGTTACAGGGGAGCAGGGGGAAACACCATATATTTT.

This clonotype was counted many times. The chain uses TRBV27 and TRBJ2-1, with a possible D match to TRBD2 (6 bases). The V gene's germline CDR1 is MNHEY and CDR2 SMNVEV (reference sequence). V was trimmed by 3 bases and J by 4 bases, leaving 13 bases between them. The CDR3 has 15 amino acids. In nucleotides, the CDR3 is TGTGCCAGCAGTTTTTTACCGGGACTTTACAATGAGCAGTTCTTC. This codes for CASSFLPGLYNEQFF.

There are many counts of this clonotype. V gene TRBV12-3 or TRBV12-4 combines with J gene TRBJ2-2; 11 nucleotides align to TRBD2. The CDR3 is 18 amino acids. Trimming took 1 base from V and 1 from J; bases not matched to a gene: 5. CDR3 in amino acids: CASSLVSSGRLNTGELFF. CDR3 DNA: TGTGCCAGCAGTTTAGTGTCTAGCGGGAGGCTGAACACCGGGGAGCTGTTTTTT.

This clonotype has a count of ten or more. The CDR3 bases are TGCAGCGTCCGTACTGGGGGAGGAGGCACTGAAGCTTTCTTT. Translation gives CSVRTGGGGTEAFF. The genes are TRBV29-1 and TRBJ1-1, with a weak D call TRBD1 (5 bases). V was trimmed by 6 bases and J by 4 bases, leaving 18 bases between them. The CDR3 consists of 14 residues. CDR1 and CDR2 from the germline V gene are SQVTM and ANQGSEA.

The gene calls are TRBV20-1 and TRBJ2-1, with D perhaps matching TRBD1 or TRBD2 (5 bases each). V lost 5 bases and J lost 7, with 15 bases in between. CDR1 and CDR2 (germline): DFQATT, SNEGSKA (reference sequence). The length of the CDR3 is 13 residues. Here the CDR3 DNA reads TGCAGTGCTCAGGGACCCGACGGGAATGAGCAGTTCTTC. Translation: CSAQGPDGNEQFF.

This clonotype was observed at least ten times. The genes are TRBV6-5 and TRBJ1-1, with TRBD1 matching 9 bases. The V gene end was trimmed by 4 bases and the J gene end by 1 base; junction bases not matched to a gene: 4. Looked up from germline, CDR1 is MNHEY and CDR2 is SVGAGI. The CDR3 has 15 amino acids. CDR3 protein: CASSSGTGKNTEAFF. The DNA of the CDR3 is TGTGCCAGCAGTTCCGGGACAGGGAAGAACACTGAAGCTTTCTTT.

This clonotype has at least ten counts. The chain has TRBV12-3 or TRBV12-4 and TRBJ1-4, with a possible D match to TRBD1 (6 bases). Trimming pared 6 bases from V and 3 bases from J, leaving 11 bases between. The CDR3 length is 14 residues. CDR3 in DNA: TGTGCCAGCAGCGGACAGTCCTCTAATGAAAAACTGTTTTTT. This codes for CASSGQSSNEKLFF.

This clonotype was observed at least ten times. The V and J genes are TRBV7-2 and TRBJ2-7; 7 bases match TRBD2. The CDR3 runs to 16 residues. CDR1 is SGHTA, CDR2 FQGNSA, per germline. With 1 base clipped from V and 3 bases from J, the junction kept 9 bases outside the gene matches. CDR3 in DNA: TGTGCCAGCAGCTTAGGGGTATGGGGGGGGAACTACGAGCAGTACTTC. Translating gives CASSLGVWGGNYEQYF.

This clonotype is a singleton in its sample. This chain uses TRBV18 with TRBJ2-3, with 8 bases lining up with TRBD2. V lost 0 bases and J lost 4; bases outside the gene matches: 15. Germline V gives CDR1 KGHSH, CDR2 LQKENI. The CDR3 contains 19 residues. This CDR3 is CASSPPYSGSDLHADTQYF. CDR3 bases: TGTGCCAGCTCACCACCGTACAGCGGGAGTGATCTGCACGCAGATACGCAGTATTTT.

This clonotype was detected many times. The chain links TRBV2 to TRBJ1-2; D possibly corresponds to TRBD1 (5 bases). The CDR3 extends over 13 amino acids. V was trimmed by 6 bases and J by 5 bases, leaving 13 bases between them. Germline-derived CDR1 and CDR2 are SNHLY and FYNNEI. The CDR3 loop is CASRTPGRYGYTF. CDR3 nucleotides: TGTGCCAGCAGAACACCGGGACGGTATGGCTACACCTTC.

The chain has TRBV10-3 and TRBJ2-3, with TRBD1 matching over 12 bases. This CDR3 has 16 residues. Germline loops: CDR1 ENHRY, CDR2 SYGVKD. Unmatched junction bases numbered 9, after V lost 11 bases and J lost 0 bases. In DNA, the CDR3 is TGTGCCCTAGGGACAGGGGGCGCTGATAGCACAGATACGCAGTATTTT. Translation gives CALGTGGADSTDTQYF.

CDR3 in amino acids: CASSPWEGSGSTDTQYF. The CDR3, as DNA: TGTGCCAGCTCACCTTGGGAGGGGAGCGGGAGCACAGATACGCAGTATTTT. V gene TRBV18 combines with J gene TRBJ2-3, with 7 bases identical to TRBD2. Trimming cost V 3 bases and J 0 bases; bases outside gene matches: 9. This CDR3 spans 17 amino acids. The V gene's germline CDR1 is KGHSH and CDR2 LQKENI.

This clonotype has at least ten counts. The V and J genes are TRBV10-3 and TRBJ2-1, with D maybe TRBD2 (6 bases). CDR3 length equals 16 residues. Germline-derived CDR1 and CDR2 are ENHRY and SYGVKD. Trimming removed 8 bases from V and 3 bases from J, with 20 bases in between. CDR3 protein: CAIQERLVMNYNEQFF. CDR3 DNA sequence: TGTGCCATCCAGGAGAGACTAGTCATGAACTACAATGAGCAGTTCTTC.

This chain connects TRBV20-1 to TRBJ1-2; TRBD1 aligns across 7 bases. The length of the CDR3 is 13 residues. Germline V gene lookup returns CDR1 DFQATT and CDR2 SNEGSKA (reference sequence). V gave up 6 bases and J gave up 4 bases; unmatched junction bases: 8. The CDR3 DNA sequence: TGCAGTGCACGACAGGGTACGAGCTATGGCTACACCTTC. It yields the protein CSARQGTSYGYTF.

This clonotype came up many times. The CDR3 region has the DNA TGTGCCAGCAGCTTGGGACAGGGGGCCGGCAATCAGCCCCAGCATTTT. Translating gives CASSLGQGAGNQPQHF. This rearrangement joins TRBV7-9 to TRBJ1-5, with 12 bases identical to TRBD1. This CDR3 has 16 residues. V trimming: 3 bases; J trimming: 2 bases; junction bases outside the gene matches: 2. Germline V gene sequence: CDR1 SEHNR, CDR2 FQNEAQ (reference sequence).

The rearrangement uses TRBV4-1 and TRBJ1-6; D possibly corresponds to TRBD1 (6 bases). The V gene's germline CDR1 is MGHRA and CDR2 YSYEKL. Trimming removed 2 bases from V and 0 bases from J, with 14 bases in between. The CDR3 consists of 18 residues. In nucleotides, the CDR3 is TGCGCCAGCAGCCAACTAACAGGGCCTAGCTCCTATAATTCACCCCTCCACTTT. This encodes CASSQLTGPSSYNSPLHF.

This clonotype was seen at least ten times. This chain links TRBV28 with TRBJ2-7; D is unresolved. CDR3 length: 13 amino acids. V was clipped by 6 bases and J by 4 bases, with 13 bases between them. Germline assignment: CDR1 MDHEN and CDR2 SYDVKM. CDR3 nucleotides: TGTGCCAGCAGGGCTCCCTTCCCTTACGAGCAGTACTTC. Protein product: CASRAPFPYEQYF.

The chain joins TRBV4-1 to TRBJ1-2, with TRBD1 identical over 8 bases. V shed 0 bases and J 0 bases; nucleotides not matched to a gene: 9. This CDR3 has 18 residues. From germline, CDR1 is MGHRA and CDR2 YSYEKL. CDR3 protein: CASSQDLMTGAANYGYTF. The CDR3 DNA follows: TGCGCCAGCAGCCAAGATCTTATGACAGGGGCTGCTAACTATGGCTACACCTTC.

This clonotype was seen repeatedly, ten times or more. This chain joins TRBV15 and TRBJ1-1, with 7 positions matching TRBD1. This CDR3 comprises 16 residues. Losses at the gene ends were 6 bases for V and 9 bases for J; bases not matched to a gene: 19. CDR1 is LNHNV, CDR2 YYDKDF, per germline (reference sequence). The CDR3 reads CATRYSGQLNPGKAFF. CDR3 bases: TGTGCCACCAGGTACTCGGGACAGCTAAACCCTGGAAAAGCTTTCTTT. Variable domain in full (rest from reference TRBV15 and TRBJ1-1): DAMVIQNPRYQVTQFGKPVTLSCSQTLNHNVMYWYQQKSSQAPKLLFHYYDKDFNNEADTPDNFQSRRPNTSFCFLDIRSPGLGDTAMYLCATRYSGQLNPGKAFFGQGTRLTVV.

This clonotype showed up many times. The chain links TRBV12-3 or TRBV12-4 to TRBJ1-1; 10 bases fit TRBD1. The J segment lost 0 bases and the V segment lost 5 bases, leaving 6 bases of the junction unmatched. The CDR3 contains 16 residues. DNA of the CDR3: TGTGCCAGCAGTGACAGGGGGCTATTGGTGAACACTGAAGCTTTCTTT. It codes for CASSDRGLLVNTEAFF.

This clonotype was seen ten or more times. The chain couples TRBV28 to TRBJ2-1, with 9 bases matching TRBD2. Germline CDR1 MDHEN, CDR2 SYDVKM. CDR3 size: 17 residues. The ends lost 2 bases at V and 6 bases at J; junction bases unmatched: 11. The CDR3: CASSLMAGGPYGNEQFF. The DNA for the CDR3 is TGTGCCAGCAGTTTAATGGCGGGAGGGCCCTATGGCAATGAGCAGTTCTTC.

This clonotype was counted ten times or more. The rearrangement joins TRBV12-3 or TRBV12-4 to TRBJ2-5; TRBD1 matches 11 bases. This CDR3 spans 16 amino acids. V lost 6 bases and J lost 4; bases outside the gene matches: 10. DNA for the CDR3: TGTGCCAGCAGCGAGAGGGACAGGGGGTGGATAGAGACCCAGTACTTC. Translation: CASSERDRGWIETQYF.